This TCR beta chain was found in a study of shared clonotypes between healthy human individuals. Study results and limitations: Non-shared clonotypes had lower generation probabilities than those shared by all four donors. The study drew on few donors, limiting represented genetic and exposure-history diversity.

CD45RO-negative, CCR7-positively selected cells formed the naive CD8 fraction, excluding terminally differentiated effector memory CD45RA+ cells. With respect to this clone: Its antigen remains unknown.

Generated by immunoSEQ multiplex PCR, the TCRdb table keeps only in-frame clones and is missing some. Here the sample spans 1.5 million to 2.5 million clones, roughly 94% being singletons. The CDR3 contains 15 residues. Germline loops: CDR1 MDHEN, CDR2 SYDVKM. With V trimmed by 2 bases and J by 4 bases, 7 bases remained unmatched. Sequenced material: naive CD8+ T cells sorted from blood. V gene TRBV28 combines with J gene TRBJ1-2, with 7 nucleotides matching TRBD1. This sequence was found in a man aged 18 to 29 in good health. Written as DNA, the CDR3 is TGTGCCAGCAGTTTACCCGGGACAGAGGGCTATGGCTACACCTTC. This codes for CASSLPGTEGYGYTF.